This TCR beta chain stems from a study of CD8 T cells in ankylosing spondylitis. This clonotype appeared a few times. V shed 5 bases, J shed 7 bases, and the junction held 10 bases outside the gene matches. CDR1 is MNHNS and CDR2 is SASEGT in the germline V gene. The CDR3 covers 15 residues. One entry per CDR3 protein results from TCRdb running MiXCR on the 5' RACE reads. The sample contains 250,000 or so distinct CDR3 sequences, over 15% of which appear only once. The chain couples TRBV6-1 to TRBJ2-1; TRBD2 matches at 8 bases. Sequenced: blood, either unsorted or a sorted T cell fraction (not recorded which). The TCR comes from a male donor with ankylosing spondylitis or in good health (not recorded which). The CDR3 DNA is TGTGCCAGCAGTCCACTAGCGGAACCCTTTAATGAGCAGTTCTTC. Encoded protein: CASSPLAEPFNEQFF.